What follows are 10 T cell receptor beta chains derived from one specimen sequenced in a study of blood T cell repertoires in COVID-19. The data were produced by immunoSEQ multiplex PCR, yet TCRdb's version contains in-frame clones alone and is incomplete. The profile shows approximately 250,000 clones, around four fifths of them singletons. The specimen sequenced was PBMCs or T cells enriched from blood (not recorded which). These TCRs come from a man aged 40-49 years who had recovered from COVID-19.

V is TRBV10-3 and J is TRBJ1-4, with a tentative D call TRBD1 (5 bases). Germline V gene data show CDR1 as ENHRY and CDR2 as SYGVKD. Trimming removed 0 bases from V and 8 bases from J, with 10 bases in between. CDR3 size: 14 residues. The CDR3 region is CAISESGAGEKLFF. The CDR3 region has the DNA TGTGCCATCAGTGAGTCCGGGGCGGGGGAAAAACTGTTTTTT.

In its sample, this clone was seen once. The chain uses TRBV20-1 and TRBJ1-5; possible D gene TRBD1, 6 bases. Germline loops: CDR1 DFQATT, CDR2 SNEGSKA (reference sequence). V was shortened by 3 bases and J by 2 bases, with 14 bases between the two germline ends. The CDR3 sequence is 15 residues long. CDR3 nucleotides: TGCAGTGCTAGTGGGGGGCTTATTGGCAATCAGCCCCAGCATTTT. It translates to CSASGGLIGNQPQHF.

In the case of this clone: Other nucleotide sequences in the sample specify the same CDR3. This chain links TRBV7-9 with TRBJ1-1; D ambiguous. V shed 5 bases and J shed 6 bases, with 13 bases lying between them. Germline V CDR1 and CDR2: SEHNR, FQNEAQ (reference sequence). CDR3 length: 13 residues. CDR3: CASSLGRAAEAFF. The CDR3 coding sequence is TGTGCCAGCAGCCTAGGGCGGGCAGCTGAAGCTTTCTTT.

This chain joins TRBV10-3 and TRBJ2-3; maybe TRBD1 (5 bases). V lost 6 bases and J 0 bases, leaving 13 bases between the germline ends. CDR3 length: 15 residues. Germline-derived CDR1 and CDR2 are ENHRY and SYGVKD. Written as DNA, the CDR3 is TGTGCCATCAGCGCGATGACAGCTAGCACAGATACGCAGTATTTT. Residues: CAISAMTASTDTQYF.

The chain has TRBV28 and TRBJ1-5; D is unresolved. CDR1 and CDR2 from the germline V gene are MDHEN and SYDVKM. CDR3 length equals 12 residues. The V gene lost 2 bases and the J gene lost 9 bases, with 8 bases spanning the gap. The CDR3 region has the DNA TGTGCCAGCAGTTTACGTCCCGGGCCCCAGCATTTT. Translation: CASSLRPGPQHF. The entire variable domain, with the rest obtained from reference TRBV28 and TRBJ1-5, is as follows: DVKVTQSSRYLVKRTGEKVFLECVQDMDHENMFWYRQDPGLGLRLIYFSYDVKMKEKGDIPEGYSVSREKKERFSLILESASTNQTSMYLCASSLRPGPQHFGDGTRLSIL.

The CDR3 DNA sequence: TGTGCCATCAGTGGACAGGAGGCAGATACGCAGTATTTT. It codes for CAISGQEADTQYF. The genes are TRBV10-3 and TRBJ2-3, with D tentatively TRBD1 (6 bases). In germline, CDR1 is ENHRY, CDR2 SYGVKD. V was shortened by 4 bases and J by 4 bases, with 9 bases between the two germline ends. The CDR3 is made up of 13 amino acids.

The CDR3 here is CASSLGTSGGIAETQYF. CDR3 sequence (DNA): TGCGCCAGCAGTCTCGGGACTAGCGGGGGGATTGCAGAGACCCAGTACTTC. The chain has TRBV5-1 and TRBJ2-5, with 15 bases that match TRBD2. V dropped 5 bases and J dropped 4; count of bases not matched to a gene: 9. The germline gives CDR1 SGHRS, CDR2 YFSETQ. This CDR3 is built from 17 residues.

The chain joins TRBV7-9 to TRBJ1-2; TRBD1 matches at 8 bases. V shed 3 bases, J shed 4 bases, and the junction held 4 bases outside the gene matches. This CDR3 comprises 14 residues. CDR1 and CDR2 from the germline V gene are SEHNR and FQNEAQ (reference sequence). CDR3 sequence: CASSFGQGLYGYTF. The DNA for the CDR3 is TGTGCCAGCAGCTTTGGACAGGGTCTCTATGGCTACACCTTC.

The CDR3 region has the DNA TGTGCCAGCAGTCAATCCTTGGGGGGCGGGGAGCTGTTTTTT. The encoded protein is CASSQSLGGGELFF. The chain carries TRBV6-5 and TRBJ2-2, with a tentative D call TRBD2 (6 bases). CDR3 length: 14 residues. V was clipped by 5 bases and J by 7 bases, with 14 bases between them. Germline lookup yields CDR1 MNHEY and CDR2 SVGAGI.

The V call is TRBV18, the J call TRBJ2-4, with a tentative D call TRBD1 (5 bases). The CDR3 runs 17 residues. Looked up from germline, CDR1 is KGHSH and CDR2 is LQKENI. Trimming removed 2 bases at V and 4 bases at J, with 18 bases between. CDR3: CASSPILSLQGKNIQYF. For the CDR3, the DNA is TGTGCCAGCTCACCAATTCTCTCCCTGCAGGGAAAAAACATTCAGTACTTC.